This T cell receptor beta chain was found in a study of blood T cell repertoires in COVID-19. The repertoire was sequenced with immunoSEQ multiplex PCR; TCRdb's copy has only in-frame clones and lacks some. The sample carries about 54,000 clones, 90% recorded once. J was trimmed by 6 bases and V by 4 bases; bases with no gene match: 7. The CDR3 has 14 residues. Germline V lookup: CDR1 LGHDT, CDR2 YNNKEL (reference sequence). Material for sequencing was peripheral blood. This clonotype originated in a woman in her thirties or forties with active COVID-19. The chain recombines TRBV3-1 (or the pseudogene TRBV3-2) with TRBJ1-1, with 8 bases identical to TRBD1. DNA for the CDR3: TGTGCCAGCAGCCCGACAGGGGTAGGCGCTGAAGCTTTCTTT. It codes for CASSPTGVGAEAFF.